This TCR beta chain came from a study of blood T cell repertoires in COVID-19. Study at large: Sample material is recorded as cDNA or gDNA derived from T cells, B-cell-depleted T cells, or PBMCs.

Generated by immunoSEQ multiplex PCR, the TCRdb table keeps only in-frame clones and is missing some. This sample yields tens of thousands of clones, of which around nine tenths are seen a single time; around 9.3% belongs to the top ten. CDR1 and CDR2 (germline): MNHNY, SVGAGI (reference sequence). The V end was cut by 0 bases, the J end by 3 bases, with 9 bases between. CDR3 length: 15 amino acids. The origin of this receptor is a man between 60 and 75 years old with active COVID-19. This rearrangement joins TRBV6-6 to TRBJ1-5; D gene uncertain. Material for sequencing was peripheral blood. The CDR3 DNA sequence: TGTGCCAGCAGTTACTCGCAGGCGAACAATCAGCCCCAGCATTTT. Amino acid sequence: CASSYSQANNQPQHF.